The rows below give T cell receptor beta chains drawn from one sample of a study of molecular identifiers for immune sequencing clone quantification. TCRdb redid the calling of the PCR reads with MiXCR, one entry per CDR3 protein. The sample shows under 600,000 distinct CDR3 sequences, 25% of them seen only once. Sequenced sample: naive CD8+ T cells from blood, with Jurkat cell RNA spiked in. The receptors originated from a human donor in good health. Some libraries in this study had Jurkat cell RNA spiked in. The CDR3 runs from the conserved cysteine through the conserved F or W. A D gene is named only where the DNA matches it firmly.

V: TRBV7-2; D: NA; J: TRBJ2-3; CDR3: CASSSPVGIKDTQYF
V: TRBV7-9; D: NA; J: TRBJ2-5; CDR3: CASSLALSDQETQYF
V: TRBV5-5; D: TRBD2; J: TRBJ2-3; CDR3: CASSFLFTSGDTDTQYF
V: TRBV29-1; D: TRBD1; J: TRBJ1-1; CDR3: CSVAKGQGSHTEAFF
V: TRBV13; D: NA; J: TRBJ2-5; CDR3: CASSLRVLDGGQETQYF
V: TRBV13; D: NA; J: TRBJ1-1; CDR3: CASSLGGQGNTEAFF
V: TRBV5-4; D: NA; J: TRBJ2-2; CDR3: CASSPPNGELFF
V: TRBV7-2; D: NA; J: TRBJ2-3; CDR3: CASSLVQKPGLTDTQYF
V: TRBV20-1; D: TRBD1; J: TRBJ1-6; CDR3: CSAAGQGASYSPLHF
V: TRBV4-3; D: TRBD2; J: TRBJ2-3; CDR3: CASSQGASGAYPDTQYF
V: TRBV7-9; D: TRBD1; J: TRBJ1-1; CDR3: CASSRGTGIAEAFF
V: TRBV6-2/TRBV6-3; D: NA; J: TRBJ1-1; CDR3: CASSYGRLEAFF
V: TRBV5-1; D: NA; J: TRBJ1-4; CDR3: CASSLSRGENEKLFF
V: TRBV12-3/TRBV12-4; D: TRBD2; J: TRBJ2-5; CDR3: CASSPTSGIETQYF
V: TRBV11-2; D: NA; J: TRBJ2-3; CDR3: CASSLGGLSDTQYF
V: TRBV28; D: NA; J: TRBJ1-5; CDR3: CASSLSRQGYQPQHF
V: TRBV11-3; D: NA; J: TRBJ2-1; CDR3: CASSNQLGTGLNEQFF
V: TRBV7-9; D: TRBD2; J: TRBJ2-2; CDR3: CASSPLAGANGELFF
V: TRBV11-2; D: NA; J: TRBJ2-3; CDR3: CASSLVGADTDTQYF
V: TRBV20-1; D: NA; J: TRBJ2-3; CDR3: CSARGETDTQYF
V: TRBV20-1; D: TRBD2; J: TRBJ2-7; CDR3: CSAREPGLAAPSYEQYF
V: TRBV6-1; D: TRBD1; J: TRBJ2-3; CDR3: CASSTHRDRSTDTQYF
V: TRBV4-3; D: NA; J: TRBJ2-7; CDR3: CASSQVRDREQYF
V: TRBV7-8; D: NA; J: TRBJ2-6; CDR3: CASSLHPSSGANVLTF
V: TRBV6-2/TRBV6-3; D: NA; J: TRBJ1-4; CDR3: CASSYLDGGGNEKLFF
V: TRBV5-6; D: NA; J: TRBJ2-4; CDR3: CASSLSPPASQDIQYF
V: TRBV28; D: NA; J: TRBJ2-5; CDR3: CASTKLLGRTQETQYF
V: TRBV4-3; D: TRBD1; J: TRBJ2-7; CDR3: CASSQDPGTGAYEQYF
V: TRBV19; D: NA; J: TRBJ2-2; CDR3: CASSTGTAGTGELFF
V: TRBV6-5; D: TRBD1; J: TRBJ1-1; CDR3: CASSYSWTGHGLNTEAFF
V: TRBV19; D: TRBD1; J: TRBJ1-1; CDR3: CASTRQGEAFF
V: TRBV14; D: NA; J: TRBJ2-1; CDR3: CACKTGRSEQFF
V: TRBV27; D: TRBD2; J: TRBJ2-3; CDR3: CASSLVASGGTDTQYF
V: TRBV6-5; D: NA; J: TRBJ1-5; CDR3: CASSRALLDPQHF
V: TRBV7-3; D: NA; J: TRBJ2-7; CDR3: CASSPTGPTDYEQYF
V: TRBV19; D: NA; J: TRBJ1-1; CDR3: CASSIDGTEAFF
V: TRBV19; D: NA; J: TRBJ2-3; CDR3: CASTHGGGRTDTQYF
V: TRBV7-9; D: NA; J: TRBJ2-2; CDR3: CASSLADTGELFF
V: TRBV29-1; D: TRBD2; J: TRBJ2-7; CDR3: CSVRGEPGLAGPTGQYF
V: TRBV5-8; D: NA; J: TRBJ2-7; CDR3: CASSLRAALGPEQYF
V: TRBV30; D: TRBD2; J: TRBJ2-1; CDR3: CAWSSPGLADNEQFF
V: TRBV6-2/TRBV6-3; D: NA; J: TRBJ2-7; CDR3: CASSSSVLSYEQYF
V: TRBV9; D: TRBD1; J: TRBJ2-1; CDR3: CASSGRDRRDNEQFF